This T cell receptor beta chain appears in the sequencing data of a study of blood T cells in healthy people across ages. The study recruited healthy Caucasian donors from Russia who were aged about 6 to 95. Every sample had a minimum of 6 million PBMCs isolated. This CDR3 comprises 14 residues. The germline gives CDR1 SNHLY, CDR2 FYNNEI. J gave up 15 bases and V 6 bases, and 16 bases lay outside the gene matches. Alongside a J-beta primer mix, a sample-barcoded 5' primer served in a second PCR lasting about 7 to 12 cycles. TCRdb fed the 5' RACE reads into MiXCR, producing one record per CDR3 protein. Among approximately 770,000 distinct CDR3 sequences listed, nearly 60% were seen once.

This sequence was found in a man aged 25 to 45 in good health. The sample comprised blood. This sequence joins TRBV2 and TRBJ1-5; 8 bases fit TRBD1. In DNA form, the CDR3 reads TGTGCCAGCAGATCAGACGCCGGGACAGGATTGATGCATTTT. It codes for CASRSDAGTGLMHF.